This T cell receptor beta chain was documented in a study of blood T cell repertoires in COVID-19. Whole-study context: Acute and convalescent COVID-19 specimens originated in the United States, Italy and Spain. The analysed material was cDNA or gDNA that came from T cells, B-cell-depleted T cells, or PBMCs.

V was trimmed by 6 bases and J by 2 bases, leaving 11 bases between them. CDR1 MNHEY and CDR2 SVGAGI come from the germline V gene. This CDR3 has 14 amino acids. Original data processing: Reference gene primer amplification in the assay estimated nucleated cell counts. Some clones are missing from TCRdb's copy, which holds only in-frame ones; the method was immunoSEQ multiplex PCR. From that table come the V and J calls and clone size; the DNA was used to work out D and trimming. The sample has about 230,000 clones, approximately 84% seen once; the top ten hold roughly 12%. Seattle-derived patients entered the study during active infection and were followed longitudinally.

This receptor was identified in a middle-aged man with COVID-19, enrolled during active disease. The gene calls are TRBV6-5 and TRBJ1-3, with D possibly matching TRBD1 (6 bases). Sequenced material: peripheral blood. The CDR3 DNA follows: TGTGCCAGCAGCCCCGGGACAACTGGAAACACCATATATTTT. Amino acid sequence: CASSPGTTGNTIYF.